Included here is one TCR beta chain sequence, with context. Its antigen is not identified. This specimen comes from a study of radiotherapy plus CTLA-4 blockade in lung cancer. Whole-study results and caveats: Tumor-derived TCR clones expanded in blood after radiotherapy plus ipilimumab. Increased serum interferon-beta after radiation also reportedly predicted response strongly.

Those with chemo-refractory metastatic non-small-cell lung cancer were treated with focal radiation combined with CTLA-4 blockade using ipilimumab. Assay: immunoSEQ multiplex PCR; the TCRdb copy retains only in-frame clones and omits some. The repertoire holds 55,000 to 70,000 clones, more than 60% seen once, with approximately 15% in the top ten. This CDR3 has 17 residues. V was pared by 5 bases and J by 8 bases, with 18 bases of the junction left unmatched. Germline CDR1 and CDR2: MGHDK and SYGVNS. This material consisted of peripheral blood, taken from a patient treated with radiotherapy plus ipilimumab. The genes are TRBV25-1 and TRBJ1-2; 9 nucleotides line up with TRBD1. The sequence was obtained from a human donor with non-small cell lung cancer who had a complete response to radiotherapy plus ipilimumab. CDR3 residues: CASSIERPLTGGSGYTF. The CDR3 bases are TGTGCCAGCAGTATAGAACGACCCCTGACAGGGGGATCCGGCTACACCTTC.